The entry below describes one T cell receptor beta chain. The target antigen is unknown. Using RNA transcripts as the source, TCR beta CDR3 regions were amplified. TCR CDR3 regions were first amplified by RT-PCR with HTBI primers. Each CDR3 protein is one row after TCRdb ran MiXCR on the multiplex PCR reads. The table has around 690,000 distinct CDR3 sequences, around 20% seen once; the top ten hold under 35%. The sample comes from a study of T cells in Graves' hyperthyroidism and ophthalmopathy. V lost 6 bases, J lost 4 bases, and 9 bases stayed unmatched. CDR1 and CDR2 from the germline V gene are DFQATT and SNEGSKA (reference sequence). There are 16 residues in the CDR3. PBMCs stemmed from about 9.5 ml fresh peripheral blood. Points from the study as a whole: Ophthalmopathy was distinguished from stable hyperthyroidism by 13 V-J signatures. Most thyroid clonotypes expanded above 0.001 appeared in blood too.

The sample consisted of blood. The chain combines TRBV20-1 with TRBJ1-4, with TRBD1 matching over 12 bases. The receptor was derived from a man aged 30-40 years with Graves' ophthalmopathy. The CDR3 reads CSALGGQGARNEKLFF. As DNA, the CDR3 is TGCAGTGCCCTAGGGGGACAGGGGGCCCGTAATGAAAAACTGTTTTTT.